This paragraph covers one T cell receptor (beta chain) sequence. This sample stems from a study of shared clonotypes between healthy human individuals. Libraries were prepared by immunoSEQ multiplex PCR; TCRdb keeps only in-frame clonotypes and omits some of them. The sample holds roughly 2,300,000 clones, roughly 92% seen once. With 5 bases removed from V and 4 bases from J, the gap between germline ends came to 18 bases. The CDR3 is 15 amino acids. CDR1 MGHDK and CDR2 SYGVNS come from the germline V gene. This receptor was obtained from a man aged 18 to 30 in good health. Some clones in this sample may be carry-over from other donors' samples. The chain couples TRBV25-1 to TRBJ2-7; D may be TRBD1 (6 bases). Specimen: naive CD4+ T cells from PBMCs. Sample subset: CD45RA+ positively selected. The CDR3 reads CASSPAGAGRYEQYF. The CDR3 DNA sequence: TGTGCCAGCAGTCCGGCAGGGGCAGGCCGATACGAGCAGTACTTC.